This TCR beta chain was sequenced in a study of blood T cell repertoires in COVID-19 (dated by TCRdb to the early 2020s). About the study as a whole: The collaborator samples originated in the United States, Italy and Spain and spanned the acute and convalescent phases of COVID-19. The samples were drawn from two sources: the first 160 participants of the ongoing ImmuneRACE study, and fewer than 1,500 subjects contributed by 6 global collaborators. The material from the prospective study consisted of cDNA or gDNA derived from T cells, B-cell-depleted T cells, or PBMCs. Deeply sampled blood TCRbeta repertoires from subjects exposed to, actively infected with, or recovered from COVID-19 were included in the dataset. The repertoires were released in a freely available public database intended as a resource for research on the immune response to SARS-CoV-2. Where available, HLA class I and class II types were obtained from metadata supplied by the sample provider rather than from assay-based typing. Nearly every sample came with metadata listing a de-identified subject ID, COVID-19 status, age in years and sex.

The collaborating institutions used their own protocols to collect whole blood in K2EDTA tubes. Collaborator samples were shipped for TCRbeta analysis as frozen whole blood, isolated PBMCs, or DNA extracted from either sample type. On the study overall, not on this receptor specifically: How much clinical and demographic metadata was included differed by source and by participant, and the metadata was provided uncurated.

About this clone itself: Its antigen is not yet known. Per-nucleotide qualities are absent, and no much larger clonotype sits a single base away.

From the cysteine through the phenylalanine, the CDR3 covers 15 amino acids. Solely the CDR3 DNA is kept, with 45 bases framed from the first base. V sheds 1 base and J sheds 6 bases, leaving 19 bases between their ends. CDR1 and CDR2 were assigned from the germline V gene (reference sequence) as GTSNPN and SVGIG. TCRbeta CDR3 regions were amplified from genomic DNA by means of the immunoSEQ Assay, a bias-controlled multiplex PCR. The paper's data handling went like this. The number of nucleated cells in each sample was estimated from the amplification of reference gene primers within the assay. To quantify the absolute abundance of each unique TCRbeta CDR3 rearrangement, sequence reads were collapsed and filtered. For each sample, productive Simpson clonality was calculated as the square root of Simpson's diversity index across productive rearrangements. The table comes from immuneACCESS by way of TCRdb, which keeps in-frame sequences with V and J called. Part of the clones is missing from these tables; in studies checked, under half for an unresolved V gene and the rest for unknown reasons. That table is the source of V, J and clone size, and D and trimming were worked out from the DNA. This sample has about 110,000 clones in its table, and about four fifths of those were observed once. Of the sample, about 4% is held by the ten largest clones.

Input material: peripheral blood. Here the chain combines TRBV30 and TRBJ2-7; TRBD2 is possibly the D segment (7 matching bases). This receptor was obtained from a woman in her 70s with acute or convalescent COVID-19. The DNA sequence is TGTGCCTGGAGTGGAGGGGGGAGGGTTAGGGGCGAGCAGTACTTC. This sequence encodes CAWSGGGRVRGEQYF.